This T cell receptor (beta chain) was sequenced in a study of blood T cell repertoires in COVID-19. Study overall: Donors in the United States, Italy and Spain gave samples during acute or convalescent COVID-19.

The CDR3 extends over 15 amino acids. Germline-derived CDR1 and CDR2 are SGDLS and YYNGEE. V shed 7 bases and J 2 bases; nucleotides not matched to a gene: 10. Sequencing used immunoSEQ multiplex PCR; TCRdb keeps in-frame clones, though not all of them. The data show approximately 150,000 clones, with around 82% seen just once and 4% to 4.5% held by the top ten. V is TRBV9 and J is TRBJ2-5; 8 positions agree with TRBD1. This sequence originates from a man aged 60 to 69 with acute or convalescent COVID-19. Material: peripheral blood. This CDR3 is CASAQGALRQETQYF. The CDR3 DNA is TGTGCCAGCGCTCAGGGGGCTCTACGGCAAGAGACCCAGTACTTC.